These 23 T cell receptor beta chains originate from one sample sequenced in a study of regulatory T cells in long-lasting Graves disease. Through Arm-PCR of CDR3 regions and iRepertoire HTBI primers, TCR beta libraries were built. MiXCR was run by TCRdb on the multiplex PCR reads, yielding one entry per CDR3 protein. The sample has about 340,000 distinct CDR3 sequences, 15% to 20% seen once; the top ten hold 29%. Time point specified: persistent/refractory GD, antithyroid drugs over 5 years with positive TRAb. From RNA extracted from PBMCs, the TCR library was made. The sample consisted of peripheral blood mononuclear cells (PBMCs), taken when the disease was refractory, from a patient treated with antithyroid drugs. All receptors derive from a female donor with Graves disease.

This chain links TRBV7-9 with TRBJ1-1, with D possibly being TRBD1 (5 bases). V dropped 6 bases and J dropped 5 bases, with 13 bases sitting between them. The CDR3 consists of 13 residues. CDR1 is SEHNR and CDR2 is FQNEAQ in the germline V gene (reference sequence). The CDR3 nucleotides are TGTGCCAGCAGACGGACATTTCCTACTGAAGCTTTCTTT. Its translation is CASRRTFPTEAFF.

This clonotype was seen a few times. The chain combines TRBV6-5 with TRBJ1-1; 9 bases agree with TRBD1. V dropped 0 bases and J dropped 10; count of bases not matched to a gene: 12. Germline V lookup: CDR1 MNHEY, CDR2 SVGAGI. The CDR3 has 16 residues. The CDR3 protein is CASSYSGTGWKERAFF. CDR3 DNA: TGTGCCAGCAGTTACTCTGGGACAGGGTGGAAAGAGCGAGCTTTCTTT.

This clonotype occurred many times. CDR3 in DNA: TGTGCCAGCAGCTTAGTAGACAGCCTGAGGAGCTACACCTTC. Translation gives CASSLVDSLRSYTF. J is TRBJ1-2 and V is TRBV11-2, with D possibly being TRBD1 (5 bases). In germline, CDR1 is SGHAT, CDR2 FQNNGV. This CDR3 has 14 residues. Trimming stripped 1 base from V and 9 bases from J, with 15 bases between. Combining the CDR3 with reference TRBV11-2 and TRBJ1-2 gives the whole variable domain EAGVAQSPRYKIIEKRQSVAFWCNPISGHATLYWYQQILGQGPKLLIQFQNNGVVDDSQLPKDRFSAERLKGVDSTLKIQPAKLEDSAVYLCASSLVDSLRSYTFGSGTRLTVV.

The table lists this clonotype with a few counts. The V and J genes are TRBV7-9 and TRBJ2-7, with D unclear. The CDR3 is 12 amino acids. Trimming stripped 5 bases from V and 5 bases from J, with 10 bases between. The germline CDR1 and CDR2 sequences are SEHNR and FQNEAQ (reference sequence). Written as DNA, the CDR3 is TGTGCCAGCAGCCTATACCGTGACGAGCAGTACTTC. Translated: CASSLYRDEQYF.

This clonotype was counted ten times or more. The rearrangement uses TRBV18 and TRBJ2-5; TRBD1 is a possible D gene (5 bases). The V and J ends lost 0 bases and 3 bases respectively, with 14 bases between them. Germline CDR1 and CDR2: KGHSH and LQKENI. The CDR3 covers 16 residues. Here the CDR3 DNA reads TGTGCCAGCTCACCACCTCAAGACAGCACTGAAGAGACCCAGTACTTC. Protein: CASSPPQDSTEETQYF. Together with reference TRBV18 and TRBJ2-5, the CDR3 gives the full variable domain: NAGVMQNPRHLVRRRGQEARLRCSPMKGHSHVYWYRQLPEEGLKFMVYLQKENIIDESGMPKERFSAEFPKEGPSILRIQQVVRGDSAAYFCASSPPQDSTEETQYFGPGTRLLVL.

This rearrangement joins TRBV30 to TRBJ2-2; a weak D match, TRBD2 (6 bases). The V end lost 5 bases, the J end lost 7 bases, and 17 bases lay between the germline ends. The CDR3 is 14 amino acids. CDR1 and CDR2 (germline): GTSNPN, SVGIG (reference sequence). Here the CDR3 reads CAWGGIVRLGELFF. As DNA, the CDR3 is TGTGCCTGGGGGGGGATCGTCCGGCTCGGGGAGCTGTTTTTT.

To note about this clonotype: With a much larger clone just one base away, this may be a read error. The rearrangement joins TRBV7-9 to TRBJ1-2; tentative D call: TRBD1 (5 bases). CDR1 is SEHNR, CDR2 FQNEAQ, per germline (reference sequence). This CDR3 has 14 residues. The V and J ends lost 4 bases and 13 bases respectively, with 22 bases between them. The CDR3 coding sequence is TGTGCCAGCAGCTCCCTACCGGGACGGGGTCCGCTCACCTTC. This encodes CASSSLPGRGPLTF.

This clonotype was detected ten times or more. The chain couples TRBV5-5 to TRBJ1-5; a weak D match, TRBD1 (5 bases). The length of the CDR3 is 15 residues. V lost 1 base to trimming and J lost 0 bases, with 8 bases between them. Germline CDR1 reads SGHKS; CDR2 reads YYEKEE (reference sequence). Here the CDR3 reads CASSLTGLSNQPQHF. CDR3 nucleotide sequence: TGTGCCAGCAGCTTGACGGGACTTAGCAATCAGCCCCAGCATTTT. Combining the CDR3 with reference TRBV5-5 and TRBJ1-5 gives the whole variable domain DAGVTQSPTHLIKTRGQQVTLRCSPISGHKSVSWYQQVLGQGPQFIFQYYEKEERGRGNFPDRFSARQFPNYSSELNVNALLLGDSALYLCASSLTGLSNQPQHFGDGTRLSIL.

This clonotype was observed a handful of times. The V and J genes are TRBV24-1 and TRBJ2-5; D is ambiguous. The germline CDR1 and CDR2 sequences are KGHDR and SFDVKD. The CDR3 sequence is 14 residues long. Trimming removed 4 bases from V and 4 bases from J, with 12 bases in between. The CDR3: CATSDPTPPETQYF. CDR3 DNA sequence: TGTGCCACCAGTGACCCGACTCCGCCAGAGACCCAGTACTTC.

This clonotype was picked up many times. J is TRBJ1-2 and V is TRBV7-9; TRBD1 aligns across 10 bases. Germline V gives CDR1 SEHNR, CDR2 FQNEAQ (reference sequence). The trim removed 5 bases at V and 3 bases at J, leaving 6 bases unmatched. The CDR3 contains 15 residues. CDR3 in amino acids: CASSLGTGADYGYTF. The CDR3 DNA sequence: TGTGCCAGCAGCCTGGGGACAGGGGCGGACTATGGCTACACCTTC.

This clonotype was seen many times. This sequence joins TRBV28 and TRBJ2-7, with 15 bases fitting TRBD2. The V gene end was trimmed by 5 bases and the J gene end by 5 bases; junction bases not matched to a gene: 4. CDR3 length: 15 residues. Germline V lookup: CDR1 MDHEN, CDR2 SYDVKM. CDR3 nucleotide sequence: TGTGCCAGCAGTCCGGGACTAGCGGGAGGTGACGAGCAGTACTTC. This translates into CASSPGLAGGDEQYF.

This clonotype occurred many times. The DNA of the CDR3 is TGTGCCAGCATTACGGACAGCATCGGCTATGGCTACACCTTC. It is translated as CASITDSIGYGYTF. The rearrangement links TRBV28 to TRBJ1-2; weak D call: TRBD1 (6 bases). Trimming cost V 7 bases and J 4 bases, with 16 bases left between them. This CDR3 is 14 amino acids long. In germline, CDR1 is MDHEN, CDR2 SYDVKM.

The chain uses TRBV20-1 and TRBJ1-2, with 10 bases matching TRBD1. The CDR3 has 12 residues. J gave up 7 bases and V 8 bases, and 7 bases lay outside the gene matches. The germline CDR1 and CDR2 sequences are DFQATT and SNEGSKA (reference sequence). CDR3 DNA sequence: TGCAGTCCGGGACAGGGGATCCGTGGCTACACCTTC. As protein: CSPGQGIRGYTF.

This clonotype was seen repeatedly, ten times or more. V is TRBV3-1 and J is TRBJ1-1; the D is unclear. Germline assignment: CDR1 LGHDT and CDR2 YNNKEL (reference sequence). Deletions cut 2 bases from V and 0 bases from J, with 1 base between. This CDR3 spans 12 amino acids. CDR3 DNA: TGTGCCAGCAGCCAAATGAACACTGAAGCTTTCTTT. Translating it yields CASSQMNTEAFF. Combining the CDR3 with reference TRBV3-1 and TRBJ1-1 gives the whole variable domain DTAVSQTPKYLVTQMGNDKSIKCEQNLGHDTMYWYKQDSKKFLKIMFSYNNKELIINETVPNRFSPKSPDKAHLNLHINSLELGDSAVYFCASSQMNTEAFFGQGTRLTVV.

This clonotype came up many times. The chain couples TRBV4-1 to TRBJ1-5; 8 bases line up with TRBD1. V gave up 7 bases and J gave up 2 bases; unmatched junction bases: 4. In germline, CDR1 is MGHRA, CDR2 YSYEKL. This CDR3 comprises 14 residues. The CDR3 nucleotides read TGCGCCAGCAAGGACAGGGCGGGCAATCAGCCCCAGCATTTT. Protein product: CASKDRAGNQPQHF.

The gene calls are TRBV27 and TRBJ2-7; D uncertain. V was trimmed by 6 bases and J by 0 bases, leaving 18 bases between them. The CDR3 covers 16 residues. Germline loops: CDR1 MNHEY, CDR2 SMNVEV (reference sequence). DNA for the CDR3: TGTGCCAGCAGCCCCCTCATGGGCGAAATCTCCTACGAGCAGTACTTC. Residues: CASSPLMGEISYEQYF.

Many counts were recorded for this clonotype. J is TRBJ1-1 and V is TRBV18; 8 bases align to TRBD1. CDR3 length: 13 residues. The V segment lost 4 bases and the J segment 10 bases; nucleotides outside the gene matches: 8. Germline CDR1 and CDR2: KGHSH and LQKENI. The CDR3 spells CASSLATGARAFF. CDR3 DNA sequence: TGTGCCAGCTCACTAGCGACAGGGGCGCGAGCTTTCTTT.

This clonotype has a handful of counts. CDR3 sequence reads: CASTQIPGTGGVQETQYF. The CDR3 coding sequence is TGTGCCAGTACTCAAATTCCCGGGACAGGGGGGGTCCAAGAGACCCAGTACTTC. The chain employs TRBV19 and TRBJ2-5; 11 nucleotides line up with TRBD1. The V gene end was trimmed by 7 bases and the J gene end by 1 base; junction bases not matched to a gene: 14. The V gene's germline CDR1 is LNHDA and CDR2 SQIVND (reference sequence). This CDR3 comprises 18 residues. The whole variable domain, filled in from reference TRBV19 and TRBJ2-5, reads DGGITQSPKYLFRKEGQNVTLSCEQNLNHDAMYWYRQDPGQGLRLIYYSQIVNDFQKGDIAEGYSVSREKKESFPLTVTSAQKNPTAFYLCASTQIPGTGGVQETQYFGPGTRLLVL.

The J gene is TRBJ2-2, the V gene TRBV4-1; D gene unclear. Germline CDR1 is MGHRA and CDR2 is YSYEKL. The CDR3 covers 14 residues. Trimming removed 0 bases at V and 9 bases at J, with 11 bases between. The CDR3 DNA reads TGCGCCAGCAGCCAAGAGACCCCTCCGAGGGAGCTGTTTTTT. This translates into CASSQETPPRELFF.

This clonotype was counted between two and nine times. V usage is TRBV12-3 or TRBV12-4 and J usage is TRBJ1-5, with D tentatively TRBD1 (6 bases). The length of the CDR3 is 14 residues. Trimming stripped 5 bases from V and 3 bases from J, with 11 bases between. CDR3 coding DNA: TGTGCCAGCAGTCCAGGGGCTTTCAATCAGCCCCAGCATTTT. As protein: CASSPGAFNQPQHF.

J is TRBJ2-6 and V is TRBV6-1; D is ambiguous. The CDR3 length is 12 residues. V gave up 10 bases and J gave up 4 bases, with 8 bases separating them. Germline CDR1 and CDR2: MNHNS and SASEGT. The CDR3: CAIKTGANVLTF. The CDR3 region has the DNA TGTGCCATCAAGACCGGGGCCAACGTCCTGACTTTC.

The chain recombines TRBV5-1 with TRBJ2-7; 16 bases align to TRBD2. This CDR3 has 16 amino acids. Germline loops: CDR1 SGHRS, CDR2 YFSETQ. Unmatched junction bases numbered 2, after V lost 3 bases and J lost 2 bases. This CDR3 is CASSSGTSGRAYEQYF. Written as DNA, the CDR3 is TGCGCCAGCAGCTCAGGGACTAGCGGGAGGGCCTACGAGCAGTACTTC.

This clonotype was observed many times. This sequence joins TRBV15 and TRBJ1-5; D uncertain. CDR1 is LNHNV and CDR2 is YYDKDF in the germline V gene (reference sequence). V was shortened by 0 bases and J by 5 bases, with 8 bases between the two germline ends. The CDR3 runs to 14 residues. In DNA form, the CDR3 reads TGTGCCACCAGCAGAGATCATCGGGATCAGCCCCAGCATTTT. Its translation: CATSRDHRDQPQHF.